This entry features one T cell receptor (beta chain) sequence. The length of the CDR3 is 14 residues. The germline CDR1 and CDR2 sequences are SGHNT and YYREEE (reference sequence). V dropped 3 bases and J dropped 1; count of bases not matched to a gene: 2. PCR primers comprised 60 Vbeta and 13 Jbeta primers. This table comes from immunoSEQ multiplex PCR, and its TCRdb copy is limited to in-frame clones, with some not included. This table holds some 130,000 clones, about 80% found once. The data derive from a study of cytomegalovirus exposure and HLA in healthy donors. Sequencing was carried out using PBMCs. The rearrangement links TRBV5-4 to TRBJ2-5; 8 bases fit TRBD2. The receptor was derived from a man between 40 and 49 years old in good health and CMV-seropositive. The CDR3 region is CASSSGGPQETQYF. For the CDR3, the DNA is TGTGCCAGCAGCTCGGGGGGGCCCCAAGAGACCCAGTACTTC.